These T cell receptor beta chains were read from a single sample in a study of T-cell memory formation after mild COVID-19. TCRdb reanalysed the 5' RACE reads using MiXCR and keeps one entry per CDR3 protein. The table has some 600,000 distinct CDR3 sequences, 17% seen once. Sequencing used PBMCs or a T cell subset sorted from them (not recorded which). The receptors were sampled from an adult woman who had mild COVID-19 (a few samples of this study predate the infection). Cell type and time point are not known. Both conserved end residues are trimmed from each CDR3. Each record gives: CDR3 protein, CDR3 length, J gene, V gene, clone size. Only some rows state a clone size, as once, few, many or a class for expanded clones.

ASSGGLSTDTQY | 12 | TRBJ2-3 | TRBV5-1 | few
ASSPGWALEQY | 11 | TRBJ2-7 | TRBV12-3/TRBV12-4 | NA
AISLEGGSGYT | 11 | TRBJ1-2 | TRBV5-1 | NA
ASSELAGGQTQY | 12 | TRBJ2-5 | TRBV11-2 | NA
ASSLARRYGYT | 11 | TRBJ1-2 | TRBV7-6 | few
ASRPGQFNQPQH | 12 | TRBJ1-5 | TRBV27 | few
AWSNWQEGQVWYNEQF | 16 | TRBJ2-1 | TRBV30 | few
ASSPDATYNEQY | 12 | NA | TRBV7-3 | NA
ASSSGTTMNTEAF | 13 | TRBJ1-1 | TRBV5-1 | few
ASSLFYTEAF | 10 | TRBJ1-1 | TRBV12-3/TRBV12-4 | few
SVDRGSQETQY | 11 | TRBJ2-5 | TRBV29-1 | NA
ASSLPEGAF | 9 | TRBJ1-1 | TRBV5-6 | few
ASSPHWTGVDTQY | 13 | TRBJ2-3 | TRBV11-2 | few
ASSPWQSPLH | 10 | TRBJ1-6 | TRBV3-1 | few
ASSPTRSGSGETQY | 14 | TRBJ2-5 | TRBV11-2 | NA
ASRNRQGGEEKLF | 13 | TRBJ1-4 | TRBV2 | NA
ASAPEAGEGNEQF | 13 | TRBJ2-1 | TRBV12-3/TRBV12-4 | few
ASSLDAPTGAGNTIY | 15 | TRBJ1-3 | TRBV5-1 | few
ASTFTRAGELF | 11 | TRBJ2-2 | TRBV6-1 | few
ASTIAPNTGELF | 12 | TRBJ2-2 | TRBV5-1 | few
ASSLVPGHPYNEQF | 14 | TRBJ2-1 | TRBV7-9 | few
ASSLGELLYASGANVLT | 17 | TRBJ2-6 | TRBV5-1 | NA
ASSPGLANLISYNEQF | 16 | TRBJ2-1 | TRBV5-1 | few
SARDKGSEQY | 10 | TRBJ2-7 | TRBV20-1 | few
ASIPGDRGTDTQY | 13 | TRBJ2-3 | TRBV9 | NA